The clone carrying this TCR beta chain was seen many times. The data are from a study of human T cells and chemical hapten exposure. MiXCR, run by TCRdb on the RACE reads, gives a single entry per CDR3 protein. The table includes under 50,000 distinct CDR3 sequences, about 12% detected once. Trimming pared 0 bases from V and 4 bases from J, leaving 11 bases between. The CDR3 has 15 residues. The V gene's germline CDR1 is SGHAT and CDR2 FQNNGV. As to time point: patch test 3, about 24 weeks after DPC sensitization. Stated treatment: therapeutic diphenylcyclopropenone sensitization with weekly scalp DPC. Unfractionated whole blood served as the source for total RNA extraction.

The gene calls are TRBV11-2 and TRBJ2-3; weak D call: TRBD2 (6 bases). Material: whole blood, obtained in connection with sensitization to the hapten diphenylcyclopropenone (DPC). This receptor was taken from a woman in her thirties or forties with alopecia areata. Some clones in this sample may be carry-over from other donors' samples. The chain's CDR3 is CASSLDGSGADTQYF. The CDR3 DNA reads TGTGCCAGCAGCTTAGACGGGAGTGGGGCAGATACGCAGTATTTT.